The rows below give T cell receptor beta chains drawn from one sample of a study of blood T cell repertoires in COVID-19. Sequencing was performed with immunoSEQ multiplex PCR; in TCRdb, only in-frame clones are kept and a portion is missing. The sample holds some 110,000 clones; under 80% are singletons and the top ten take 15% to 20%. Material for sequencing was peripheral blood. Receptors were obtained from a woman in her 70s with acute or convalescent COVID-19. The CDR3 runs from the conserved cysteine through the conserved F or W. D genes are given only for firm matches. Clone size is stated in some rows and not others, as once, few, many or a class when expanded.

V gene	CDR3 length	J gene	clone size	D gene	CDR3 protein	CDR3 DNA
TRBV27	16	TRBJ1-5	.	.	CASSPRTGFRNQPQHF	TGTGCCAGCAGTCCGAGAACAGGGTTTAGAAATCAGCCCCAGCATTTT
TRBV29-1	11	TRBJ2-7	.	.	CSVEGSDEQYF	TGCAGCGTTGAAGGCAGCGACGAGCAGTACTTC
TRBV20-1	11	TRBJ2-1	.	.	CSAPGYNEQFF	TGCAGTGCCCCGGGATACAATGAGCAGTTCTTC
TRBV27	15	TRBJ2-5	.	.	CASSIRTGIQETQYF	TGTGCCAGCAGTATCAGAACAGGGATCCAAGAGACCCAGTACTTC
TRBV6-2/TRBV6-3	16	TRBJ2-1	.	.	CASSPSSTGVYNEQFF	TGTGCCAGCAGCCCGAGTTCGACGGGGGTATACAATGAGCAGTTCTTC
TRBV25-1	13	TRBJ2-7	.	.	CASSSVVSYEQYF	TGTGCCAGCAGCAGTGTGGTAAGCTACGAGCAGTACTTC
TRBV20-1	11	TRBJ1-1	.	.	CSATQAAEAFF	TGCAGTGCTACTCAGGCAGCTGAAGCTTTCTTT
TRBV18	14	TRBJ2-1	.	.	CASSPGGNYNEQFF	TGTGCCAGCTCACCAGGGGGCAACTACAATGAGCAGTTCTTC
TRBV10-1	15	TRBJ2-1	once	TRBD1	CASSDRQGGLGEQFF	TGCGCCAGCAGTGATAGACAGGGGGGTTTGGGGGAGCAGTTCTTC
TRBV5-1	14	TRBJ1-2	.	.	CASSLSPGNYGYTF	TGCGCCAGCAGCTTGAGTCCGGGGAACTATGGCTACACCTTC
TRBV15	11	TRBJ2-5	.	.	CAPCGMETQYF	TGTGCCCCCTGCGGGATGGAGACCCAGTACTTC
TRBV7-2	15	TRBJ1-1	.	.	CASSPAYAGTAEAFF	TGTGCCAGCAGCCCGGCCTACGCGGGAACCGCTGAAGCTTTCTTT
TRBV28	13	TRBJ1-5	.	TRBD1	CASADRRNQPQHF	TGTGCCTCCGCGGACAGGCGTAATCAGCCCCAGCATTTT
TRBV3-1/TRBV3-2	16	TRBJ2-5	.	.	CASSQEGGKGQETQYF	TGTGCCAGCAGCCAAGAAGGAGGGAAGGGGCAAGAGACCCAGTACTTC
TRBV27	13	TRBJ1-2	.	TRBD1	CASSFAGQGGYTF	TGTGCCAGCAGTTTCGCCGGACAGGGCGGCTACACCTTC
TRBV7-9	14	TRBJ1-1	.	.	CASSSRTPNTEAFF	TGTGCCAGCAGCTCTCGGACACCGAACACTGAAGCTTTCTTT
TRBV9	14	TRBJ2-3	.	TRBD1	CASSIETGPDTQYF	TGTGCCAGCAGCATCGAGACAGGGCCAGATACGCAGTATTTT
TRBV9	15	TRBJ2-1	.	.	CASSVGELRINEQFF	TGTGCCAGCAGCGTAGGTGAACTCCGAATAAATGAGCAGTTCTTC
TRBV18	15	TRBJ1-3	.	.	CASSPLTGSGNTIYF	TGTGCCAGCTCACCATTGACAGGCTCTGGAAACACCATATATTTT
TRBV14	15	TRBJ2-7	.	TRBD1	CASSLLDRGFSEQYF	TGTGCCAGCAGCCTATTGGACAGGGGCTTTTCCGAGCAGTACTTC
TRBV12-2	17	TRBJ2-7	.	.	CASRLAPYPTGSYEQYF	TGTGCAAGTCGCTTAGCCCCGTACCCGACAGGGTCCTACGAGCAGTACTTC
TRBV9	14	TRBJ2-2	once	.	CASSVAGNTGELFF	TGTGCCAGCAGCGTAGCAGGGAACACCGGGGAGCTGTTTTTT
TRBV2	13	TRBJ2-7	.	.	CASSVDRWYEQYF	TGTGCCAGCAGTGTAGACAGGTGGTACGAGCAGTACTTC
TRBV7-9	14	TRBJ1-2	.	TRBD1	CASSYGQGEGGYTF	TGTGCCAGCAGCTACGGACAGGGGGAAGGTGGCTACACCTTC
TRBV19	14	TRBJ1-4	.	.	CASSIRGSGEKLFF	TGTGCCAGTAGTATTAGGGGATCAGGTGAAAAACTGTTTTTT
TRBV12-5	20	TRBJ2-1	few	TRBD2	CASGSASTSVSLSSYNEQFF	TGTGCTAGTGGTTCGGCCTCGACTAGCGTCTCCTTGAGCTCCTACAATGAGCAGTTCTTC
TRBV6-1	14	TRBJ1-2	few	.	CASSEVGIRQSYTF	TGTGCCAGCAGTGAAGTAGGGATAAGACAGAGCTACACCTTC
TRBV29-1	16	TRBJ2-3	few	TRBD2	CSVTARSGVSTDTQYF	TGCAGCGTCACTGCCAGAAGCGGGGTCAGCACAGATACGCAGTATTTT
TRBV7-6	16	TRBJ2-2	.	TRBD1	CASSLEDRADTGELFF	TGTGCCAGCAGCCTAGAGGACAGGGCTGACACCGGGGAGCTGTTTTTT
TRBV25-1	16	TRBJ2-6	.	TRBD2	CASSGGGLMGANVLTF	TGTGCCAGCAGTGGCGGGGGGCTGATGGGGGCCAACGTCCTGACTTTC
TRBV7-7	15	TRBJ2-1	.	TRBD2	CASSSGTSGVNEQFF	TGTGCCAGCAGCTCCGGGACTAGCGGGGTTAATGAGCAGTTCTTC
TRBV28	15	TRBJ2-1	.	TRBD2	CASSLSSGGAEEQFF	TGTGCCAGCAGTTTATCTAGCGGGGGGGCCGAAGAGCAGTTCTTC
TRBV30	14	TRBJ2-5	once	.	CAWRIPGSVETQYF	TGTGCCTGGAGAATCCCGGGGAGCGTAGAGACCCAGTACTTC
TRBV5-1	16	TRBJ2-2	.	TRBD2	CASSLGLAGRTGELFF	TGCGCCAGCAGCTTGGGATTAGCGGGCCGAACCGGGGAGCTGTTTTTT
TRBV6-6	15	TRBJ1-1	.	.	CASRGSGGPNTEAFF	TGTGCCAGCAGGGGGAGCGGGGGGCCGAACACTGAAGCTTTCTTT
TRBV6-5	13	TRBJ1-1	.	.	CASSYSSPGEAFF	TGTGCCAGCAGTTACTCGAGTCCGGGTGAAGCTTTCTTT
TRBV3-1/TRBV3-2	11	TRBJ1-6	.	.	CASSQEGGLHF	TGTGCCAGCAGCCAAGAGGGGGGGCTCCACTTT
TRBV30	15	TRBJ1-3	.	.	CAWTLAVRSGNTIYF	TGTGCCTGGACCCTGGCAGTCCGCTCTGGAAACACCATATATTTT
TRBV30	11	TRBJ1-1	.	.	CAWVDYTEAFF	TGTGCCTGGGTTGACTACACTGAAGCTTTCTTT
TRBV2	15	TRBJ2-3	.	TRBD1	CASTPTGQGTDTQYF	TGTGCCAGCACCCCAACGGGACAGGGGACAGATACGCAGTATTTT
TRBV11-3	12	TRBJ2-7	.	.	CASSGNSYEQYF	TGTGCCAGCTCAGGGAACTCCTACGAGCAGTACTTC
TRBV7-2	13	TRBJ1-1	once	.	CASSITGYTEAFF	TGTGCCAGCAGCATTACAGGATACACTGAAGCTTTCTTT
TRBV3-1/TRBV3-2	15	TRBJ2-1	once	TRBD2	CASGVTSGGYNEQFF	TGTGCCAGCGGGGTGACTAGCGGGGGATACAATGAGCAGTTCTTC
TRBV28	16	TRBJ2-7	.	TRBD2	CASSLGTSGGSYEQYF	TGTGCCAGCAGTTTAGGTACTAGCGGGGGCTCGTACGAGCAGTACTTC
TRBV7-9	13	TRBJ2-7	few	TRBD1	CASSMDRHGEQYF	TGTGCCAGCAGCATGGACAGGCATGGCGAGCAGTACTTC
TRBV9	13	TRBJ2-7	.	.	CASSVGFRGEQYF	TGTGCCAGCAGCGTAGGTTTCCGGGGCGAGCAGTACTTC